The 9 T cell receptor beta chains below were found in one sample sequenced in a study of CD8+ T cells in alopecia areata. The authors extracted RNA and reverse transcribed it into cDNA as the sequencing template. Some clones are missing from TCRdb's copy, which holds only in-frame ones; the method was immunoSEQ multiplex PCR. This sample yields over 85,000 clones, of which about 58% are seen a single time; less than 20% belongs to the top ten. The treatment was: oral pan-JAK inhibitor, 5-10 mg twice daily. The input for sequencing was CD8+ T cells sorted from blood, taken at week 4, from a patient treated with tofacitinib. The receptors originated from a human donor with alopecia areata.

In the case of this clone: This likely reflects a read error, since a far larger clone is one base away. The V and J genes are TRBV7-6 and TRBJ2-6; perhaps TRBD1 as D (5 bases). This CDR3 is 17 amino acids long. Germline V gene sequence: CDR1 SGHVS, CDR2 FNYEAQ. The CDR3 loop is CASSLDGMSSGANVLAF. The CDR3, as DNA: TGTGCCAGCAGCTTAGATGGGATGAGCTCTGGGGCCAACGTCCTGGCTTTC.

This clone has just one count. This chain uses TRBV9 with TRBJ2-5; D perhaps matches TRBD1 (6 bases). V was clipped by 0 bases and J by 5 bases, with 8 bases between them. Germline assignment: CDR1 SGDLS and CDR2 YYNGEE. The CDR3 is 13 amino acids. The CDR3 DNA sequence: TGTGCCAGCAGCGTAGACAGGGATGAGACCCAGTACTTC. Protein product: CASSVDRDETQYF.

The chain couples TRBV27 to TRBJ1-4; D is ambiguous. The CDR3 has 15 residues. Per germline, CDR1 MNHEY and CDR2 SMNVEV (reference sequence). Trimming pared 6 bases from V and 8 bases from J, leaving 19 bases between. The CDR3 sequence: CASRRTPVAREKLFF. In DNA, the CDR3 is TGTGCCAGCAGACGAACCCCGGTGGCTAGGGAAAAACTGTTTTTT. Together with reference TRBV27 and TRBJ1-4, the CDR3 gives the full variable domain: EAQVTQNPRYLITVTGKKLTVTCSQNMNHEYMSWYRQDPGLGLRQIYYSMNVEVTDKGDVPEGYKVSRKEKRNFPLILESPSPNQTSLYFCASRRTPVAREKLFFGSGTQLSVL.

About this clone itself: Other DNA sequences in this specimen translate into the identical CDR3. The genes are TRBV5-1 and TRBJ1-1; D is uncertain. CDR1 is SGHRS and CDR2 is YFSETQ in the germline V gene. The CDR3 contains 11 residues. V lost 2 bases and J lost 4, with 3 bases in between. In nucleotides, the CDR3 is TGCGCCAGCAGCTTAGGCACTGAAGCTTTCTTT. Its translation: CASSLGTEAFF.

The chain combines TRBV7-9 with TRBJ2-7; D gene unclear. V gave up 5 bases and J gave up 2 bases, with 10 bases separating them. CDR3 length equals 13 residues. The germline gives CDR1 SEHNR, CDR2 FQNEAQ (reference sequence). The CDR3: CASSLREPYEQYF. Written as DNA, the CDR3 is TGTGCCAGCAGCCTCAGAGAACCCTACGAGCAGTACTTC.

The chain carries TRBV7-8 and TRBJ2-1, with TRBD2 identical over 15 bases. There are 16 residues in the CDR3. Trimming removed 5 bases from V and 2 bases from J; junction bases left unmatched: 1. The germline gives CDR1 SGHVS, CDR2 FQNEAQ. CDR3 coding DNA: TGTGCCAGCAGCGGGACTAGCGGGGGGCCCTACAATGAGCAGTTCTTC. It is translated as CASSGTSGGPYNEQFF.

The chain combines TRBV4-3 with TRBJ2-2, with TRBD2 matching over 8 bases. The CDR3 totals 17 residues. Germline loops: CDR1 LGHNA, CDR2 YSLEER. The trim removed 1 base at V and 6 bases at J, leaving 10 bases unmatched. CDR3 nucleotide sequence: TGCGCCAGCAGCCAAGTTTTTAGCGGGGCTCGCGCCGGGGAGCTGTTTTTT. Protein: CASSQVFSGARAGELFF.

V usage is TRBV27 and J usage is TRBJ1-2; a weak D match, TRBD1 (6 bases). Looked up from germline, CDR1 is MNHEY and CDR2 is SMNVEV (reference sequence). The germline V and J ends were trimmed by 4 bases and 4 bases, with 10 bases remaining between them. The CDR3 contains 13 residues. CDR3 amino acids: CASSSGQLYGYTF. In DNA, the CDR3 is TGTGCCAGCAGTTCCGGACAGCTCTATGGCTACACCTTC.

The V call is TRBV29-1, the J call TRBJ2-1, with TRBD1 matching 7 bases. The J segment lost 8 bases and the V segment lost 3 bases, leaving 10 bases of the junction unmatched. The CDR3 spans 14 residues. In germline, CDR1 is SQVTM, CDR2 ANQGSEA. CDR3 protein: CSVEDRTGSYEQFF. The CDR3 DNA follows: TGCAGCGTTGAGGACCGGACAGGTTCGTATGAGCAGTTCTTC.